This entry lists 12 T cell receptor beta chains sequenced from one sample in a study of control samples from healthy donors and cancer patients. Libraries were prepared by immunoSEQ multiplex PCR; TCRdb keeps only in-frame clonotypes and omits some of them. The table records about 130,000 clones, about 91% of them present only once. What was sequenced was blood. Receptors were obtained from a man aged 18-30 years in good health.

The rearrangement links TRBV5-1 to TRBJ2-3; TRBD1 is a possible D gene (5 bases). Germline V lookup: CDR1 SGHRS, CDR2 YFSETQ. This CDR3 has 15 residues. The V end lost 0 bases, the J end lost 6 bases, and 14 bases lay between the germline ends. This chain's CDR3 is CASSLDLTAWDTQYF. The CDR3 nucleotides are TGCGCCAGCAGCTTGGATTTGACAGCCTGGGATACGCAGTATTTT.

The genes are TRBV10-2 and TRBJ1-1, with D perhaps TRBD1 (5 bases). The CDR3 contains 15 residues. V lost 2 bases and J 3 bases, leaving 13 bases between the germline ends. Germline lookup yields CDR1 WSHSY and CDR2 SAAADI. CDR3 sequence: CASSEGQGSYTEAFF. The CDR3 bases are TGCGCCAGCAGTGAGGGCCAGGGATCGTACACTGAAGCTTTCTTT.

The chain couples TRBV11-2 to TRBJ1-1; D is unresolved. V was trimmed by 5 bases and J by 8 bases, leaving 12 bases between them. The CDR3 consists of 12 residues. Germline V lookup: CDR1 SGHAT, CDR2 FQNNGV. CDR3: CASSPEGVEAFF. The CDR3 DNA sequence: TGTGCCAGCAGCCCCGAGGGTGTGGAAGCTTTCTTT.

The chain uses TRBV12-3 or TRBV12-4 and TRBJ1-5; D ambiguous. This CDR3 contains 12 residues. V was cut by 2 bases and J by 7 bases, with 6 bases left in between. In DNA, the CDR3 is TGTGCCAGCAGTTTACGCGAGCAGCCCCAGCATTTT. Its protein is CASSLREQPQHF.

The rearrangement joins TRBV6-5 to TRBJ1-5; 7 bases are a match to TRBD1. Germline CDR1 and CDR2: MNHEY and SVGAGI. This CDR3 is built from 15 residues. With V trimmed by 5 bases and J by 3 bases, 7 bases remained unmatched. The CDR3 sequence is CASSTRTGLNQPQHF. The CDR3, as DNA: TGTGCCAGCAGTACCCGGACAGGACTCAATCAGCCCCAGCATTTT.

The CDR3 region has the DNA TGTGCCAGCAGCCTGACAGGGAACTATGGCTACACCTTC. Its protein is CASSLTGNYGYTF. The chain joins TRBV2 to TRBJ1-2, with TRBD1 matching 7 bases. This CDR3 is built from 13 residues. With 6 bases clipped from V and 2 bases from J, the junction kept 3 bases outside the gene matches. Germline V gives CDR1 SNHLY, CDR2 FYNNEI.

The rearrangement links TRBV7-6 to TRBJ1-4; D gene unclear. V was shortened by 5 bases and J by 8 bases, with 12 bases between the two germline ends. The CDR3 consists of 13 residues. Germline V gene data show CDR1 as SGHVS and CDR2 as FNYEAQ. CDR3: CASSRKVQEKLFF. For the CDR3, the DNA is TGTGCCAGCAGCCGTAAAGTTCAGGAAAAACTGTTTTTT.

This chain links TRBV6-2 or TRBV6-3 with TRBJ1-1, with D unresolved. With 6 bases removed from V and 4 bases from J, the gap between germline ends came to 12 bases. Germline CDR1 and CDR2: MNHEY and SVGEGT. The CDR3 spans 13 residues. CDR3 bases: TGTGCCAGCAGCCTTCTCTATACCACTGAAGCTTTCTTT. The encoded protein is CASSLLYTTEAFF.

The V and J genes are TRBV18 and TRBJ1-1, with D perhaps matching TRBD1 (6 bases). The ends were cut back, 2 bases at V and 0 bases at J, with 19 bases in the middle. This CDR3 is built from 18 residues. Germline assignment: CDR1 KGHSH and CDR2 LQKENI. The CDR3 nucleotides read TGTGCCAGCTCACCAAGAGGACAGAGGGGCCCCCTGAACACTGAAGCTTTCTTT. Its translation is CASSPRGQRGPLNTEAFF.

This clone was observed a few times. V usage is TRBV19 and J usage is TRBJ1-5, with 9 nucleotides matching TRBD1. CDR3 length equals 16 residues. From germline, CDR1 is LNHDA and CDR2 SQIVND (reference sequence). Losses at the gene ends were 7 bases for V and 3 bases for J; bases not matched to a gene: 10. The CDR3 loop reads CASIPRTGVLNQPQHF. The CDR3 bases are TGTGCCAGTATCCCGAGGACAGGGGTGCTCAATCAGCCCCAGCATTTT.

V usage is TRBV11-2 and J usage is TRBJ2-1; no reliable D call. The CDR3 spans 14 residues. V lost 0 bases and J 8 bases, leaving 11 bases between the germline ends. The germline V gene has CDR1 SGHAT and CDR2 FQNNGV. The CDR3 DNA is TGTGCCAGCAGCTTAGATGTGGTGGGGTATGAGCAGTTCTTC. This translates into CASSLDVVGYEQFF.

The genes are TRBV2 and TRBJ2-6; 7 nucleotides match TRBD1. The V gene end was trimmed by 6 bases and the J gene end by 4 bases; junction bases not matched to a gene: 12. The CDR3 extends over 17 amino acids. Germline CDR1 reads SNHLY; CDR2 reads FYNNEI. CDR3 amino acids: CASSLDRPLAGANVLTF. The CDR3 DNA reads TGTGCCAGCAGCCTGGACAGGCCCCTCGCCGGGGCCAACGTCCTGACTTTC.